Listed below are T cell receptor beta chains from one sample, sequenced in a study of T cell changes during pregnancy in multiple sclerosis. Sequencing used immunoSEQ multiplex PCR; TCRdb keeps in-frame clones, though not all of them. The sample has fewer than 150,000 clones, around 95% seen once. This specimen was peripheral blood, taken after pregnancy. These TCRs come from a female donor with multiple sclerosis, enrolled in a pregnancy study. Both conserved end residues are part of each CDR3. D genes are given only for firm matches. Some rows have no size entry. The others give once, few or many, or a class for an expanded clone.

D gene: TRBD2; J gene: TRBJ2-7; V gene: TRBV20-1; CDR3 length: 11; clone size: -; CDR3 protein: CSARAGTSQYF; CDR3 DNA: TGCAGTGCTAGGGCCGGGACTAGTCAGTACTTC
D gene: -; J gene: TRBJ2-7; V gene: TRBV20-1; CDR3 length: 10; clone size: -; CDR3 protein: CSVAPYEQYF; CDR3 DNA: TGCAGCGTAGCTCCATACGAGCAGTACTTC
D gene: TRBD2; J gene: TRBJ2-5; V gene: TRBV7-2; CDR3 length: 16; clone size: -; CDR3 protein: CASSLGGGRRQETQYF; CDR3 DNA: TGTGCCAGCAGCTTAGGGGGGGGGAGGCGCCAAGAGACCCAGTACTTC
D gene: -; J gene: TRBJ2-2; V gene: TRBV10-3; CDR3 length: 12; clone size: -; CDR3 protein: CAARQIFGELFF; CDR3 DNA: TGTGCCGCGCGACAGATTTTCGGGGAGCTGTTTTTT
D gene: -; J gene: TRBJ2-7; V gene: TRBV19; CDR3 length: 15; clone size: -; CDR3 protein: CASSSTAGESYEQYF; CDR3 DNA: TGTGCCAGTAGTAGTACGGCTGGGGAGTCCTACGAGCAGTACTTC
D gene: TRBD2; J gene: TRBJ2-2; V gene: TRBV5-4; CDR3 length: 17; clone size: -; CDR3 protein: CASRSRSGAGGPGELFF; CDR3 DNA: TGTGCCAGCAGGTCCCGGTCCGGGGCGGGAGGGCCCGGGGAGCTGTTTTTT
D gene: -; J gene: TRBJ2-7; V gene: TRBV28; CDR3 length: 12; clone size: -; CDR3 protein: CASSTQGPEQYF; CDR3 DNA: TGTGCCAGCAGTACACAGGGCCCCGAGCAGTACTTC
D gene: -; J gene: TRBJ1-1; V gene: TRBV5-1; CDR3 length: 16; clone size: -; CDR3 protein: CASYPAGGLKGTEAFF; CDR3 DNA: TGCGCCAGTTACCCCGCGGGGGGGCTGAAAGGCACTGAAGCTTTCTTT
D gene: TRBD1; J gene: TRBJ2-5; V gene: TRBV10-3; CDR3 length: 14; clone size: -; CDR3 protein: CAISKGQGKETQYF; CDR3 DNA: TGTGCCATCAGTAAGGGACAGGGTAAAGAGACCCAGTACTTC
D gene: -; J gene: TRBJ1-2; V gene: TRBV19; CDR3 length: 19; clone size: -; CDR3 protein: CASSIDHPGRVATNYGYTF; CDR3 DNA: TGTGCCAGTAGTATAGATCACCCGGGCAGGGTGGCGACTAACTATGGCTACACCTTC
D gene: TRBD1; J gene: TRBJ2-7; V gene: TRBV4-3; CDR3 length: 17; clone size: -; CDR3 protein: CASSQGRGTGLSYEQYF; CDR3 DNA: TGCGCCAGCAGCCAAGGTAGAGGGACAGGGTTATCCTACGAGCAGTACTTC
D gene: TRBD2; J gene: TRBJ2-3; V gene: TRBV7-2; CDR3 length: 18; clone size: -; CDR3 protein: CASSTREPGLALLDTQYF; CDR3 DNA: TGTGCCAGCAGCACGAGAGAACCGGGACTAGCGCTACTAGATACGCAGTATTTT
D gene: -; J gene: TRBJ2-4; V gene: TRBV2; CDR3 length: 13; clone size: -; CDR3 protein: CASRTGSQNIQYF; CDR3 DNA: TGTGCCAGCAGAACAGGGAGTCAAAACATTCAGTACTTC
D gene: -; J gene: TRBJ1-2; V gene: TRBV28; CDR3 length: 13; clone size: few; CDR3 protein: CASTMGGGLGYTF; CDR3 DNA: TGTGCCAGCACCATGGGGGGGGGCCTTGGCTACACCTTC
D gene: -; J gene: TRBJ2-7; V gene: TRBV21-1; CDR3 length: 15; clone size: -; CDR3 protein: CASSKYEPGDYEQYF; CDR3 DNA: TGTGCCAGCAGCAAATATGAACCGGGGGACTACGAGCAGTACTTC
D gene: -; J gene: TRBJ2-6; V gene: TRBV4-1; CDR3 length: 14; clone size: few; CDR3 protein: CASSRDSGANVLTF; CDR3 DNA: TGCGCCAGCAGCCGCGACTCTGGGGCCAACGTCCTGACTTTC
D gene: -; J gene: TRBJ1-1; V gene: TRBV13; CDR3 length: 12; clone size: once; CDR3 protein: CASSYTKSQAFF; CDR3 DNA: TGTGCCAGCAGCTATACAAAAAGTCAAGCTTTCTTT
D gene: TRBD1; J gene: TRBJ2-5; V gene: TRBV6-1; CDR3 length: 15; clone size: -; CDR3 protein: CASSTGTGGFQTQYF; CDR3 DNA: TGTGCCAGCAGCACCGGGACAGGGGGATTCCAGACCCAGTACTTC
D gene: TRBD1; J gene: TRBJ1-5; V gene: TRBV14; CDR3 length: 17; clone size: -; CDR3 protein: CASSQEEDRPEGQPQHF; CDR3 DNA: TGTGCCAGCAGCCAAGAGGAGGACAGGCCGGAAGGTCAGCCCCAGCATTTT
D gene: -; J gene: TRBJ2-7; V gene: TRBV11-3; CDR3 length: 13; clone size: -; CDR3 protein: CASSWGHSYEQYF; CDR3 DNA: TGTGCCAGCAGCTGGGGCCATTCCTACGAGCAGTACTTC
D gene: -; J gene: TRBJ2-1; V gene: TRBV2; CDR3 length: 14; clone size: -; CDR3 protein: CASSDRVTYNEQFF; CDR3 DNA: TGTGCCAGCAGTGACCGGGTTACCTACAATGAGCAGTTCTTC
D gene: TRBD1; J gene: TRBJ1-2; V gene: TRBV28; CDR3 length: 15; clone size: -; CDR3 protein: CASSPPGTGGFGYTF; CDR3 DNA: TGTGCCAGCAGTCCTCCAGGGACAGGGGGCTTTGGCTACACCTTC
D gene: TRBD1; J gene: TRBJ2-7; V gene: TRBV28; CDR3 length: 15; clone size: -; CDR3 protein: CASSLSGRGIYEQYF; CDR3 DNA: TGTGCCAGCAGTTTATCGGGCAGGGGGATATACGAGCAGTACTTC
D gene: TRBD1; J gene: TRBJ2-3; V gene: TRBV7-2; CDR3 length: 16; clone size: -; CDR3 protein: CASSLEDRASTDTQYF; CDR3 DNA: TGTGCCAGCAGCTTAGAAGACAGGGCAAGCACAGATACGCAGTATTTT
D gene: TRBD2; J gene: TRBJ2-1; V gene: TRBV29-1; CDR3 length: 12; clone size: -; CDR3 protein: CSVDPSGGEQFF; CDR3 DNA: TGCAGCGTTGACCCTAGCGGGGGTGAGCAGTTCTTC